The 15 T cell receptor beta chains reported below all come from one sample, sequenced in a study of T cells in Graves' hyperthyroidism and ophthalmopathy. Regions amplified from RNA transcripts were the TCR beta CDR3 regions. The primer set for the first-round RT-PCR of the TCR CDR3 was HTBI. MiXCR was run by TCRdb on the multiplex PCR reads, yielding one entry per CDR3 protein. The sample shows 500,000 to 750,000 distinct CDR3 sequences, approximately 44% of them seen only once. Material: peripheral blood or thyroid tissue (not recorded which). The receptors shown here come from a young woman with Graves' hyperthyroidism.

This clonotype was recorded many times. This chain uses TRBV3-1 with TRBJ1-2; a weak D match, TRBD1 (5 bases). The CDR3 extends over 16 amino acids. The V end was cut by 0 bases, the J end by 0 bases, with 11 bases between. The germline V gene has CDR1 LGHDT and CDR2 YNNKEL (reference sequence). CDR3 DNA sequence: TGTGCCAGCAGCCAAGATGGGCAGGGTTCTAACTATGGCTACACCTTC. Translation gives CASSQDGQGSNYGYTF.

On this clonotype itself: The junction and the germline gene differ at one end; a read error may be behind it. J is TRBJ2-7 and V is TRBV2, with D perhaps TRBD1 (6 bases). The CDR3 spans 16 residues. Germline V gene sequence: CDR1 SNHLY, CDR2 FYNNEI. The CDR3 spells CASSLRDTGFIYGQYF. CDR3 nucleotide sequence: TGTGCCAGCAGTCTCCGGGACACCGGTTTCATCTACGGGCAGTACTTC.

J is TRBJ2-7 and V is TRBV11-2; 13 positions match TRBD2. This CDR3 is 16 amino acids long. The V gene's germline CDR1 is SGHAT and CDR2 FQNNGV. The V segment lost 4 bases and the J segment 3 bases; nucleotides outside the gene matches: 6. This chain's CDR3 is CASSSGTSGALYEQYF. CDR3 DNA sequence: TGTGCCAGCAGCTCGGGGACTAGCGGGGCACTCTACGAGCAGTACTTC.

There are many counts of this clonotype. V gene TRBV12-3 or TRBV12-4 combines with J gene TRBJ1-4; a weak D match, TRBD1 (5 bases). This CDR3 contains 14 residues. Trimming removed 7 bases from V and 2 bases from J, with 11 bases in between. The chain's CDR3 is CASTSRETNEKLFF. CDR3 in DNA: TGTGCCAGCACCAGCAGGGAGACTAATGAAAAACTGTTTTTT.

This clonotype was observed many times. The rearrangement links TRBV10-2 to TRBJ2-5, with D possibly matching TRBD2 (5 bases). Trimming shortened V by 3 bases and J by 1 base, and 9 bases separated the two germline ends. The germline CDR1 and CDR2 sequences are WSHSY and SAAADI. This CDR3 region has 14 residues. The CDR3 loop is CASSDSRGQETQYF. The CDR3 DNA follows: TGCGCCAGCAGTGATAGTCGGGGCCAAGAGACCCAGTACTTC.

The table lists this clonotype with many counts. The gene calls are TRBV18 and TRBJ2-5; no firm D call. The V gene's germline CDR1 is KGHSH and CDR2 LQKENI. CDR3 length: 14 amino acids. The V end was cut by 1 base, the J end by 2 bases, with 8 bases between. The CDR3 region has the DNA TGTGCCAGCTCACCACAACGCATACAAGAGACCCAGTACTTC. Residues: CASSPQRIQETQYF.

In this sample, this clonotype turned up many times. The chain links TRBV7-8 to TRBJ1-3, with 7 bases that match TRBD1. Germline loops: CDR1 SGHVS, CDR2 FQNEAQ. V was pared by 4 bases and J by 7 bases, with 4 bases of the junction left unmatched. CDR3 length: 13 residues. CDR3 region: CASSWTGWNTIYF. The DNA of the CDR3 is TGTGCCAGCAGCTGGACAGGTTGGAACACCATATATTTT.

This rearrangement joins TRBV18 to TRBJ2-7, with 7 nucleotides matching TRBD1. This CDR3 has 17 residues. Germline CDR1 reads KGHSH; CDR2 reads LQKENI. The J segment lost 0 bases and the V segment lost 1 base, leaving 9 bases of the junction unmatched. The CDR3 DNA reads TGTGCCAGCTCACCACTACCGGGCAGGGGGAACTCCTACGAGCAGTACTTC. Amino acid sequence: CASSPLPGRGNSYEQYF.

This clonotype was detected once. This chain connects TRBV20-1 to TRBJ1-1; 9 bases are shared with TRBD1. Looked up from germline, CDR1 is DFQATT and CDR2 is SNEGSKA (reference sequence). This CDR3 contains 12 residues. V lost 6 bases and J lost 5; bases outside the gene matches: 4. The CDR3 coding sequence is TGCAGTGCCGGGACAGGGAGAACTGAAGCTTTCTTT. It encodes CSAGTGRTEAFF.

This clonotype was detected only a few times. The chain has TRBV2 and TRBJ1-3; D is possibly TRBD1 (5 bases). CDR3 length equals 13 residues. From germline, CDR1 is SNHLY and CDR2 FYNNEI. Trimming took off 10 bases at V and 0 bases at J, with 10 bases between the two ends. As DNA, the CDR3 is TGTGCCAACAGGTCTCCCTCTGGAAACACCATATATTTT. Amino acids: CANRSPSGNTIYF.

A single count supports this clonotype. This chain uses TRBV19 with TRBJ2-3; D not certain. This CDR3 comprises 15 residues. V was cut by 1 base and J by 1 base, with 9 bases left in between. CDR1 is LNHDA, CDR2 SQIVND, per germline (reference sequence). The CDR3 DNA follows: TGTGCCAGTAGTATAGTCGACGCGGGCACAGATACGCAGTATTTT. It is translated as CASSIVDAGTDTQYF. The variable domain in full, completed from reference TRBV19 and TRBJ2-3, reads DGGITQSPKYLFRKEGQNVTLSCEQNLNHDAMYWYRQDPGQGLRLIYYSQIVNDFQKGDIAEGYSVSREKKESFPLTVTSAQKNPTAFYLCASSIVDAGTDTQYFGPGTRLTVL.

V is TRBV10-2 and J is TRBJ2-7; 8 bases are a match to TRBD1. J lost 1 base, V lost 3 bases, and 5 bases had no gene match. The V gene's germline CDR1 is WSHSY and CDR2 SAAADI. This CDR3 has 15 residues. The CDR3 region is CASSDIRGQSYEQYF. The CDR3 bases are TGCGCCAGCAGTGACATCAGGGGGCAGTCCTACGAGCAGTACTTC.

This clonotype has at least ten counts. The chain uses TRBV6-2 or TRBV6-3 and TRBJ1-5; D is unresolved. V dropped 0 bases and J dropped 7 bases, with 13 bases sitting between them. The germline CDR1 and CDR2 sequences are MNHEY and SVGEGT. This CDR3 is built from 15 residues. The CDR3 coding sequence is TGTGCCAGCAGTTACTCGGAGGGAGGTGGGCAGCCCCAGCATTTT. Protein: CASSYSEGGGQPQHF.

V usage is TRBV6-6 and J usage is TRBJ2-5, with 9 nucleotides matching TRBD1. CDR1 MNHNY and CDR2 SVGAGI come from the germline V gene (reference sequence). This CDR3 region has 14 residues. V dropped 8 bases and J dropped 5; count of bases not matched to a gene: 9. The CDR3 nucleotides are TGTGCCAGCGGACGGACAGGGGATACCGAGACCCAGTACTTC. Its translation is CASGRTGDTETQYF.

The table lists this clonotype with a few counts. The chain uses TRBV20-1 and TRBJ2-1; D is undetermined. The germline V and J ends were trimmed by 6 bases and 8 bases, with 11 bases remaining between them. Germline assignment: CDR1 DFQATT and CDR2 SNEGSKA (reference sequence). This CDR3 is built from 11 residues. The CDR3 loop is CSALKSHEQFF. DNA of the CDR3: TGCAGTGCCCTTAAGAGCCATGAGCAGTTCTTC.